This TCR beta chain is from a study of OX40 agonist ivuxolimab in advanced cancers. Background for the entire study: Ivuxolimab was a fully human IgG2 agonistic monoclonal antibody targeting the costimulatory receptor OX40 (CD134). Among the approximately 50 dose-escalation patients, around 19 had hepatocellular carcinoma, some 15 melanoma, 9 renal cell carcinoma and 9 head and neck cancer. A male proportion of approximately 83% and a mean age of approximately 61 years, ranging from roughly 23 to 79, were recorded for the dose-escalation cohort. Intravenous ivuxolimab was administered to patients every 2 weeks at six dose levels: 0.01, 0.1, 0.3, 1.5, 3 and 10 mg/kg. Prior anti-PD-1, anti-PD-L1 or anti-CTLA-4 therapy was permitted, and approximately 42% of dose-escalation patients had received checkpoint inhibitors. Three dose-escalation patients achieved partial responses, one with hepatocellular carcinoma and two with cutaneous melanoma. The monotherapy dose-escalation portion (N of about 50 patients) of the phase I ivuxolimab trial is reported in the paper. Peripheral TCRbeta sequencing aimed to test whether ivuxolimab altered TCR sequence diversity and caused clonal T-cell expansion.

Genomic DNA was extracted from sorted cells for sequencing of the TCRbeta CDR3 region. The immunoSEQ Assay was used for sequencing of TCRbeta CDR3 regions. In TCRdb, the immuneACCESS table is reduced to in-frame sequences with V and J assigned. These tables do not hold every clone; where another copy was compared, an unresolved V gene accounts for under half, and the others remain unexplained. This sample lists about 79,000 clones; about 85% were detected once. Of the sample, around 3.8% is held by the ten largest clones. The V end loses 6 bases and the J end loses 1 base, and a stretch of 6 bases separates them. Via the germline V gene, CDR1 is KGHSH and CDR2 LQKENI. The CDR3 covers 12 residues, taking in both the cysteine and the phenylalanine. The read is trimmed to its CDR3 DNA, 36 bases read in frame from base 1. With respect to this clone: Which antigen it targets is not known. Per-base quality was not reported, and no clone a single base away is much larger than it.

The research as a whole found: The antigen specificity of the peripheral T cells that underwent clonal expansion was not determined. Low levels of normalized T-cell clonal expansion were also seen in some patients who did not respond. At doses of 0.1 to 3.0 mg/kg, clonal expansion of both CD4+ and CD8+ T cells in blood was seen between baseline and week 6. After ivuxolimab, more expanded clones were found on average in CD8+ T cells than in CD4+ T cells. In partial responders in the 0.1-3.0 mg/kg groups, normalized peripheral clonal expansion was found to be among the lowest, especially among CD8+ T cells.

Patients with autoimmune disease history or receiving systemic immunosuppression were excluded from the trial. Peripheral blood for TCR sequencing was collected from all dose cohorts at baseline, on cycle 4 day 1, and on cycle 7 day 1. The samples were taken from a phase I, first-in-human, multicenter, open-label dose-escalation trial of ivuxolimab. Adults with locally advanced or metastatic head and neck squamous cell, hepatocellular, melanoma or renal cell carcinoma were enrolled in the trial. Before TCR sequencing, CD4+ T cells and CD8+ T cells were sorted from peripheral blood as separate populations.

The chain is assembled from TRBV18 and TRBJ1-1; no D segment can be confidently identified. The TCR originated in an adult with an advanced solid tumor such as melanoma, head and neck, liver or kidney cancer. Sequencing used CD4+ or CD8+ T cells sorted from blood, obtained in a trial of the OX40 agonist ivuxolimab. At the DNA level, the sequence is TGTGCCAGCTCCTCAAGGAACACTGAAGCTTTCTTT. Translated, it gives CASSSRNTEAFF. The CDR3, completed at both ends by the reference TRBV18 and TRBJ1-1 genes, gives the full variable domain NAGVMQNPRHLVRRRGQEARLRCSPMKGHSHVYWYRQLPEEGLKFMVYLQKENIIDESGMPKERFSAEFPKEGPSILRIQQVVRGDSAAYFCASSSRNTEAFFGQGTRLTVV.